These 25 T cell receptor beta chains originate from one sample sequenced in a study of cytomegalovirus exposure and HLA in healthy donors. The study ran its PCR with 60 Vbeta and 13 Jbeta primers. TCRdb's table, derived via immunoSEQ multiplex PCR, lists solely in-frame clones and lacks some. The table has approximately 100,000 clones, under 75% seen once. The sequenced sample consisted of PBMCs. These receptors originate from a man aged 45-60 years in good health and CMV-seronegative.

This chain joins TRBV4-3 and TRBJ1-1; D may be TRBD1 (5 bases). The V end was cut by 4 bases, the J end by 4 bases, with 13 bases between. This CDR3 is built from 14 residues. Looked up from germline, CDR1 is LGHNA and CDR2 is YSLEER. CDR3 DNA: TGCGCCAGCAGCCTAAATAGCAGGGCCACTGAAGCTTTCTTT. Its protein is CASSLNSRATEAFF.

The V and J genes are TRBV4-2 and TRBJ2-3, with 10 bases identical to TRBD1. This CDR3 is 16 amino acids long. Germline trimming cut 2 bases from V and 3 bases from J; bases unmatched to any gene: 5. CDR1 LGHNA and CDR2 YNFKEQ come from the germline V gene. CDR3 sequence (DNA): TGTGCCAGCAGCCAAAAGGGACAGGGGATTACAGATACGCAGTATTTT. Translating gives CASSQKGQGITDTQYF.

This clone was counted once. In nucleotides, the CDR3 is TGTGCCAGCAGTTACACTGACAGAAATGAAAAACTGTTTTTT. Residues: CASSYTDRNEKLFF. The chain employs TRBV6-5 and TRBJ1-4, with D perhaps matching TRBD1 (5 bases). CDR3 length: 14 residues. The germline V and J ends were trimmed by 2 bases and 5 bases, with 9 bases remaining between them. In germline, CDR1 is MNHEY, CDR2 SVGAGI.

This clone was picked up a small number of times. The V call is TRBV6-6, the J call TRBJ2-5; TRBD1 aligns across 8 bases. The J call is doubtful: the DNA matches TRBJ2-7 better. The CDR3 totals 13 residues. CDR1 and CDR2 from the germline V gene are MNHNY and SVGAGI (reference sequence). CDR3 coding DNA: TGTGCCAGCAGCTGGGACAGGTCCTACGAGCAGTACTTC. As protein: CASSWDRSYEQYF.

The CDR3 is CASSFQGMAKNIQYF. Here the CDR3 DNA reads TGCGCCAGCAGCTTCCAGGGAATGGCCAAAAACATTCAGTACTTC. This chain links TRBV5-1 with TRBJ2-4, with D possibly matching TRBD1 (5 bases). CDR1 is SGHRS and CDR2 is YFSETQ in the germline V gene. The CDR3 has 15 amino acids. V dropped 2 bases and J dropped 1 base, with 10 bases sitting between them.

This rearrangement joins TRBV29-1 to TRBJ2-1, with TRBD2 matching over 10 bases. The CDR3 runs 14 residues. Per the germline V gene, CDR1 is SQVTM and CDR2 is ANQGSEA. The junction had 6 bases not matched to a gene; V was cut back by 7 bases and J by 3 bases. CDR3 nucleotide sequence: TGCAGCGGGCACTGGACTAGCGGCTACAATGAGCAGTTCTTC. This translates into CSGHWTSGYNEQFF.

Worth noting for this clone: One junction end disagrees with the germline gene, perhaps due to a read error. The rearrangement links TRBV28 to TRBJ2-7, with a possible D match to TRBD2 (6 bases). This CDR3 is built from 11 residues. CDR1 is MDHEN and CDR2 is SYDVKM in the germline V gene. The CDR3 spells CASSLSGRSDF. As DNA, the CDR3 is TGTGCCAGCAGTTTAAGCGGGCGCAGCGACTTC.

V and J are TRBV7-9 and TRBJ1-4; D is undetermined. The V and J ends lost 10 bases and 4 bases respectively, with 13 bases between them. The germline V gene encodes CDR1 SEHNR and CDR2 FQNEAQ (reference sequence). This CDR3 has 13 residues. The CDR3 DNA reads as TGTGCCAACCACACCAGACTTAATGAAAAACTGTTTTTT. Amino acid sequence: CANHTRLNEKLFF.

This CDR3 reads CASSERTGTEAFF. Here the CDR3 DNA reads TGTGCCAGCAGCGAAAGGACGGGAACTGAAGCTTTCTTT. The chain carries TRBV11-2 and TRBJ1-1; D unclear. CDR1 is SGHAT and CDR2 is FQNNGV in the germline V gene. The CDR3 sequence is 13 residues long. V lost 5 bases and J 5 bases, leaving 12 bases between the germline ends.

This clone was recorded once. The rearrangement links TRBV27 to TRBJ2-4; D uncertain. This CDR3 has 13 residues. Trimming stripped 6 bases from V and 3 bases from J, with 9 bases between. Germline V CDR1 and CDR2: MNHEY, SMNVEV (reference sequence). Here the CDR3 DNA reads TGTGCCAGCAGAGATTACAGCAAAAACATTCAGTACTTC. Residues: CASRDYSKNIQYF.

J is TRBJ2-1 and V is TRBV7-3; 7 bases are a match to TRBD1. The CDR3 loop spans 15 amino acids. V was clipped by 2 bases and J by 5 bases; unmatched bases: 6. Germline V gene data show CDR1 as SGHTA and CDR2 as FQGTGA. The CDR3 sequence is CASSLGAGGNNEQFF. CDR3 DNA: TGTGCCAGCAGCTTAGGGGCAGGGGGTAACAATGAGCAGTTCTTC. Full variable domain (rest looked up from reference TRBV7-3 and TRBJ2-1): GAGVSQTPSNKVTEKGKYVELRCDPISGHTALYWYRQSLGQGPEFLIYFQGTGAADDSGLPNDRFFAVRPEGSVSTLKIQRTERGDSAVYLCASSLGAGGNNEQFFGPGTRLTVL.

J is TRBJ2-7 and V is TRBV6-6; D is perhaps TRBD2 (6 bases). V was trimmed by 8 bases and J by 0 bases, leaving 11 bases between them. Germline CDR1 MNHNY, CDR2 SVGAGI (reference sequence). This CDR3 contains 13 residues. The CDR3 DNA reads TGTGCCAGCTCGGCGGGGCTCTCCTACGAGCAGTACTTC. Its translation is CASSAGLSYEQYF.

The chain carries TRBV27 and TRBJ1-1; no clear D gene. The germline CDR1 and CDR2 sequences are MNHEY and SMNVEV (reference sequence). The V end was cut by 8 bases, the J end by 3 bases, with 16 bases between. CDR3 length equals 14 residues. CDR3 loop: CASSHAPGDTEAFF. The CDR3 DNA sequence: TGTGCCAGCTCCCACGCCCCGGGAGACACTGAAGCTTTCTTT.

The CDR3 here is CASSVGGGLPHLPDTQYF. In DNA form, the CDR3 reads TGTGCCAGCAGCGTAGGGGGGGGGCTTCCCCACCTCCCAGATACGCAGTATTTT. J is TRBJ2-3 and V is TRBV9; D perhaps matches TRBD2 (7 bases). Trimming pared 0 bases from V and 4 bases from J, leaving 21 bases between. The CDR3 is 18 amino acids. CDR1 and CDR2 (germline): SGDLS, YYNGEE.

This clone was observed once. The chain links TRBV15 to TRBJ2-1, with 7 bases identical to TRBD1. The CDR3 is made up of 18 amino acids. Trimming took 0 bases from V and 6 from J; bases not matched to a gene: 14. Germline loops: CDR1 LNHNV, CDR2 YYDKDF (reference sequence). The CDR3 DNA reads as TGTGCCACCAGCAGAGATTTGATAATTACGACAGGGATCAATGAGCAGTTCTTC. It is translated as CATSRDLIITTGINEQFF.

The chain has TRBV7-9 and TRBJ2-1, with D possibly being TRBD2 (6 bases). Deletions cut 9 bases from V and 3 bases from J, with 12 bases between. Germline V lookup: CDR1 SEHNR, CDR2 FQNEAQ (reference sequence). The CDR3 covers 13 residues. CDR3 protein: CARGTVDYNEQFF. The DNA of the CDR3 is TGTGCCAGGGGGACTGTCGACTACAATGAGCAGTTCTTC. The full variable domain, with the rest looked up from reference TRBV7-9 and TRBJ2-1, is DTGVSQNPRHKITKRGQNVTFRCDPISEHNRLYWYRQTLGQGPEFLTYFQNEAQLEKSRLLSDRFSAERPKGSFSTLEIQRTEQGDSAMYLCARGTVDYNEQFFGPGTRLTVL.

The genes are TRBV11-2 and TRBJ2-5; possibly TRBD1 for D (6 bases). This CDR3 spans 15 amino acids. CDR1 SGHAT and CDR2 FQNNGV come from the germline V gene. Trimming stripped 5 bases from V and 4 bases from J, with 17 bases between. CDR3 DNA: TGTGCCAGCAGCCAGATATCCGACAGGATAGAGACCCAGTACTTC. It translates to CASSQISDRIETQYF. Together with reference TRBV11-2 and TRBJ2-5, the CDR3 gives the full variable domain: EAGVAQSPRYKIIEKRQSVAFWCNPISGHATLYWYQQILGQGPKLLIQFQNNGVVDDSQLPKDRFSAERLKGVDSTLKIQPAKLEDSAVYLCASSQISDRIETQYFGPGTRLLVL.

The CDR3 nucleotides read TGTGCCAGCAGTTTGCGCCCGGACAGGCCGTTTTTCTTC. Translated: CASSLRPDRPFFF. The genes are TRBV27 and TRBJ2-1; 7 positions agree with TRBD1. V lost 3 bases and J lost 16; bases outside the gene matches: 12. CDR1 and CDR2 from the germline V gene are MNHEY and SMNVEV (reference sequence). The CDR3 is 13 amino acids.

The J gene is TRBJ2-3, the V gene TRBV4-1; no firm D call. This CDR3 spans 16 amino acids. Trimming left V 3 bases short and J 2 bases short, with 15 bases between. Germline CDR1 MGHRA, CDR2 YSYEKL. This CDR3 reads CASSHQETIITDTQYF. CDR3 DNA: TGCGCCAGCAGCCATCAAGAGACAATCATCACAGATACGCAGTATTTT.

The chain employs TRBV5-1 and TRBJ2-7; 9 bases align to TRBD1. The CDR3 is made up of 14 amino acids. Per germline, CDR1 SGHRS and CDR2 YFSETQ. J gave up 6 bases and V 4 bases, and 8 bases lay outside the gene matches. The CDR3 sequence: CASSPNRGPGEQYF. In nucleotides, the CDR3 is TGCGCCAGCAGCCCCAACAGGGGGCCGGGCGAGCAGTACTTC.

This chain links TRBV2 with TRBJ2-5, with unresolved D. Germline assignment: CDR1 SNHLY and CDR2 FYNNEI. Trimming cost V 2 bases and J 2 bases, with 12 bases left between them. The CDR3 runs to 15 residues. This CDR3 reads CASSELGTFQETQYF. Here the CDR3 DNA reads TGTGCCAGCAGTGAATTGGGCACCTTTCAAGAGACCCAGTACTTC.

The chain combines TRBV6-5 with TRBJ1-4, with 8 bases matching TRBD1. The ends lost 6 bases at V and 8 bases at J; junction bases unmatched: 5. The CDR3 runs to 13 residues. The germline V gene encodes CDR1 MNHEY and CDR2 SVGAGI. CDR3 loop: CASSQGALEKLFF. Written as DNA, the CDR3 is TGTGCCAGCAGCCAGGGGGCGTTGGAAAAACTGTTTTTT.

The V gene is TRBV7-2, the J gene TRBJ2-7, with 11 bases matching TRBD2. Trimming removed 3 bases from V and 3 bases from J; junction bases left unmatched: 1. CDR1 SGHTA and CDR2 FQGNSA come from the germline V gene. CDR3 length: 14 amino acids. The CDR3, as DNA: TGTGCCAGCAGCTTGGGACTAGCGGTCTACGAGCAGTACTTC. Protein sequence: CASSLGLAVYEQYF.

V gene TRBV2 combines with J gene TRBJ2-3; 7 bases map to TRBD2. V lost 7 bases and J lost 7; bases outside the gene matches: 5. Per the germline V gene, CDR1 is SNHLY and CDR2 is FYNNEI. The CDR3 contains 12 residues. CDR3 bases: TGTGCCAGCAAGACTAGCTGGTATACGCAGTATTTT. Translating it yields CASKTSWYTQYF.

V and J are TRBV19 and TRBJ1-5; the match to TRBD1 covers 9 bases. V shed 7 bases, J shed 2 bases, and the junction held 9 bases outside the gene matches. The CDR3 runs 16 residues. The germline gives CDR1 LNHDA, CDR2 SQIVND (reference sequence). For the CDR3, the DNA is TGTGCCAGTACCCTGGGACAGGGTTCGGGCAATCAGCCCCAGCATTTT. This translates into CASTLGQGSGNQPQHF.